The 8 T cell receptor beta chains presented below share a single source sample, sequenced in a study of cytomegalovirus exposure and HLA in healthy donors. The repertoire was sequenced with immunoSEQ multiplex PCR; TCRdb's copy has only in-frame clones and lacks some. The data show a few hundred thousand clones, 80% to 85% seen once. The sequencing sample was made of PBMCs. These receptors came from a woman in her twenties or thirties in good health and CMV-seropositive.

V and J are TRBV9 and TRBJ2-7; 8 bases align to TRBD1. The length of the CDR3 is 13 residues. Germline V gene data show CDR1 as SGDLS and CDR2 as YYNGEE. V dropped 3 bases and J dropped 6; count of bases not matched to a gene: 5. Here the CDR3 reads CASSETGAGEQYF. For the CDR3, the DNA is TGTGCCAGCAGCGAGACAGGGGCAGGCGAGCAGTACTTC.

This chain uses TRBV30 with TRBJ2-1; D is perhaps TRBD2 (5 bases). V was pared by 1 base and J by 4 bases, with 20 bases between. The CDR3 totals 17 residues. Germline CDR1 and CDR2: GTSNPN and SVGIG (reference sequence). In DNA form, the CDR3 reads TGTGCCTGGAGTGACTCCCTGGAGCGGCCCTTATACAATGAGCAGTTCTTC. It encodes CAWSDSLERPLYNEQFF.

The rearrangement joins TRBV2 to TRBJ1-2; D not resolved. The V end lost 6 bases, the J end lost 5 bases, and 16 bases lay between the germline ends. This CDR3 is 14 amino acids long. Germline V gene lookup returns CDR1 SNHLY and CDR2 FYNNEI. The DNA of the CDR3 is TGTGCCAGCAGCCCACAGCGGTTGGGGTATGGCTACACCTTC. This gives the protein CASSPQRLGYGYTF.

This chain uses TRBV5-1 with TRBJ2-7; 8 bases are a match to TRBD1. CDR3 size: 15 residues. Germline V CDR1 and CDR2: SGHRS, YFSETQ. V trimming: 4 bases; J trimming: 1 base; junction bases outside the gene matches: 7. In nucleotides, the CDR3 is TGCGCCAGCAGCGACTGGACAGGGCGGTCCTACGAGCAGTACTTC. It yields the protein CASSDWTGRSYEQYF.

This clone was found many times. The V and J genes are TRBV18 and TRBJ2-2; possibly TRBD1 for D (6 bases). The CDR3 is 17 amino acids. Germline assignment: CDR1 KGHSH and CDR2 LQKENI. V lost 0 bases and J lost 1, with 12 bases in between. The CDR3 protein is CASSPPDGGMNTGELFF. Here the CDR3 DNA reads TGTGCCAGCTCACCACCAGATGGGGGCATGAACACCGGGGAGCTGTTTTTT.

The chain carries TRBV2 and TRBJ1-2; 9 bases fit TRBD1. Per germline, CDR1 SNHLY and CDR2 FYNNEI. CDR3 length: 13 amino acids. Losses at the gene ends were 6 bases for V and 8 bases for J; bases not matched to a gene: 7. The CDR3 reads CASRQGANQGYTF. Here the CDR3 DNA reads TGTGCCAGCAGACAGGGGGCCAATCAGGGCTACACCTTC.

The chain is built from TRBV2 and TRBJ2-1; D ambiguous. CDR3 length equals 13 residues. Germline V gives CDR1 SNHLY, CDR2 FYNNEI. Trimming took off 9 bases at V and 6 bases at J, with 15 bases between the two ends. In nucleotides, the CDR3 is TGTGCCAGTCAGAGATTAGCCTCCAATGAGCAGTTCTTC. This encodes CASQRLASNEQFF.

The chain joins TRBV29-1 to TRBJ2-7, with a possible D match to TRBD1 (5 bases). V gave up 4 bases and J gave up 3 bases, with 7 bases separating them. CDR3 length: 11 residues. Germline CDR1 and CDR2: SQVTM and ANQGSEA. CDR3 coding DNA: TGCAGCGTTGTGACAGTCTACGAGCAGTACTTC. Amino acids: CSVVTVYEQYF.